This T cell receptor beta chain originates from a study of shared clonotypes between healthy human individuals. Findings and limits, study-wide: Non-shared clonotypes had lower generation probabilities than those shared by all four donors.

Memory CD4+ cells were the fraction left after CD45RA+ naive selection. Germline CDR1 reads MNHEY; CDR2 reads SMNVEV (reference sequence). Trimming left V 7 bases short and J 4 bases short, with 16 bases between. The CDR3 covers 14 residues. Across several immunoSEQ plates, the genomic DNA of each subset was split evenly. How the authors handled the data: Filtering differed for immunoSEQ, which gave only junction sequences without quality scores. Profiled with immunoSEQ multiplex PCR; TCRdb holds only in-frame clones, not every one. V, J and clone size are those of that table, while D and trimming were read from the DNA. This table has about a million clones, about 80% appearing once. Comment on this clone: Its antigen is unknown.

The sample taken for sequencing was memory CD4+ T cells sorted from blood. Documented subset: CD45RA-negative fraction. The V call is TRBV27, the J call TRBJ1-2; D is unresolved. This TCR was sampled from a man younger than 35 in good health. CDR3 residues: CASNPGRVPYGYTF. In DNA, the CDR3 is TGTGCCAGCAACCCAGGTCGGGTCCCCTATGGCTACACCTTC.